The 10 T cell receptor beta chains presented below share a single source sample, sequenced in a study of T cell responses to AZD1222 COVID-19 vaccine (TCRdb year 2021). The time point label of this sample denotes: baseline before first vaccination. Library preparation was by the immunoSEQ multiplex PCR assay. Entries here come from immuneACCESS through TCRdb and include only in-frame sequences with V and J called. Some clones fail to appear in such tables; in the studies checked, an unresolved V gene covers under half of the shortfall, and the cause of the remainder is unknown. Across this sample there are some 130,000 clones, with 87% seen only once. The ten largest clones capture 1.4% to 1.5% of the sample. Sequenced material: peripheral blood, taken on day 0 of AZD1222 vaccination. These receptors originate from an adult in good health.

The V gene is TRBV28, the J gene TRBJ2-3, with unresolved D. CDR3 length: 14 amino acids. Germline V gene sequence: CDR1 MDHEN, CDR2 SYDVKM. The V and J ends lost 7 bases and 2 bases respectively, with 13 bases between them. As DNA, the CDR3 is TGTGCCAGCACGTTAACCCGGGCCACAGATACGCAGTATTTT. Translation: CASTLTRATDTQYF.

The rearrangement joins TRBV6-2 or TRBV6-3 to TRBJ1-1; 7 bases are a match to TRBD1. The germline V gene encodes CDR1 MNHEY and CDR2 SVGEGT. After removal of 2 bases from V and 1 base from J, the junction contained 1 base not matched to a gene. The CDR3 is made up of 14 amino acids. CDR3 nucleotides: TGTGCCAGCAGTTACGGGACAGAGAACACTGAAGCTTTCTTT. It encodes CASSYGTENTEAFF.

The J gene is TRBJ2-7, the V gene TRBV5-1, with a possible D match to TRBD1 (6 bases). Germline CDR1 SGHRS, CDR2 YFSETQ. This CDR3 contains 16 residues. Trimming cost V 4 bases and J 0 bases, with 17 bases left between them. The CDR3 region is CASSAPRGTLSYEQYF. For the CDR3, the DNA is TGCGCCAGCAGCGCCCCCAGGGGCACCCTCTCCTACGAGCAGTACTTC. Combining the CDR3 with reference TRBV5-1 and TRBJ2-7 gives the whole variable domain KAGVTQTPRYLIKTRGQQVTLSCSPISGHRSVSWYQQTPGQGLQFLFEYFSETQRNKGNFPGRFSGRQFSNSRSEMNVSTLELGDSALYLCASSAPRGTLSYEQYFGPGTRLTVT.

The gene calls are TRBV5-1 and TRBJ1-1; D gene unclear. From germline, CDR1 is SGHRS and CDR2 YFSETQ. The CDR3 contains 12 residues. V was pared by 2 bases and J by 1 base, with 3 bases between. The CDR3 bases are TGCGCCAGCAGCTTTGAGAACACTGAAGCTTTCTTT. As protein: CASSFENTEAFF.

This clone was seen a handful of times. The chain links TRBV7-9 to TRBJ1-2; 7 bases are a match to TRBD1. CDR1 and CDR2 from the germline V gene are SEHNR and FQNEAQ (reference sequence). V dropped 5 bases and J dropped 8; count of bases not matched to a gene: 8. The CDR3 is 13 amino acids. CDR3 residues: CASSQDRSRGYTF. CDR3 bases: TGTGCCAGCAGCCAGGACAGGTCGAGGGGCTACACCTTC.

The CDR3 nucleotides read TGTGCCAGCAGTTCTCTCGGGACAGGGGAAGAAAAACTGTTTTTT. It translates to CASSSLGTGEEKLFF. The rearrangement uses TRBV27 and TRBJ1-4, with 10 bases identical to TRBD1. J was trimmed by 8 bases and V by 4 bases; bases with no gene match: 7. This CDR3 has 15 residues. The germline V gene has CDR1 MNHEY and CDR2 SMNVEV (reference sequence).

V and J are TRBV30 and TRBJ1-5; D is unclear. CDR3 size: 13 residues. The V end lost 0 bases, the J end lost 5 bases, and 8 bases lay between the germline ends. Germline assignment: CDR1 GTSNPN and CDR2 SVGIG (reference sequence). The CDR3 sequence is CAWSVAYDQPQHF. The CDR3 DNA is TGTGCCTGGAGTGTGGCTTATGATCAGCCCCAGCATTTT.

The CDR3 DNA reads as TGTGCCAGCAGCCCCGGAGGGGTACGTGACACTGAAGCTTTCTTT. It specifies CASSPGGVRDTEAFF. The rearrangement uses TRBV6-6 and TRBJ1-1, with D perhaps TRBD1 (5 bases). Germline CDR1 reads MNHNY; CDR2 reads SVGAGI (reference sequence). V was pared by 6 bases and J by 3 bases, with 17 bases between. CDR3 length: 15 residues.

This rearrangement joins TRBV28 to TRBJ1-2, with D unresolved. This CDR3 region has 14 residues. CDR1 MDHEN and CDR2 SYDVKM come from the germline V gene. Trimming shortened V by 2 bases and J by 8 bases, and 15 bases separated the two germline ends. This chain's CDR3 is CASSLMVSLSGYTF. The CDR3 DNA sequence: TGTGCCAGCAGTTTAATGGTGTCCCTCTCCGGCTACACCTTC.

This rearrangement joins TRBV5-1 to TRBJ2-5, with 8 bases aligning to TRBD2. CDR1 is SGHRS, CDR2 YFSETQ, per germline. The J segment lost 4 bases and the V segment lost 4 bases, leaving 15 bases of the junction unmatched. This CDR3 has 17 amino acids. The chain's CDR3 is CASSEGFRRGGRETQYF. The CDR3 DNA follows: TGCGCCAGCAGCGAAGGGTTTCGACGGGGGGGCCGAGAGACCCAGTACTTC.